These 14 T cell receptor beta chains were all obtained from the same sample, sequenced in a study of T cells in localized non-small cell lung cancer. TCRdb's copy holds only in-frame clones and misses some; the assay was immunoSEQ multiplex PCR. The table lists about 470 clones, about 25% of them singletons. The material sequenced was normal lung tissue next to the tumor, taken before any cancer treatment. These receptors originate from a female donor older than 55 with stage II squamous cell lung carcinoma.

This clone was observed a handful of times. The chain links TRBV11-3 to TRBJ1-6, with D unresolved. The germline V and J ends were trimmed by 5 bases and 5 bases, with 10 bases remaining between them. The CDR3 spans 14 residues. Germline lookup yields CDR1 SGHNT and CDR2 YENEEA. The CDR3 bases are TGTGCCAGCAGCCCGACGGAGCATAATTCACCCCTCCACTTT. Amino acid sequence: CASSPTEHNSPLHF.

This clone appeared a few times. CDR3 sequence (DNA): TGTGCCAGCAACCCCAGACGGGGGTGGGATTCACCCCTCCACTTT. This sequence encodes CASNPRRGWDSPLHF. The gene calls are TRBV9 and TRBJ1-6; D possibly corresponds to TRBD1 (5 bases). Germline lookup yields CDR1 SGDLS and CDR2 YYNGEE. V was shortened by 6 bases and J by 8 bases, with 18 bases between the two germline ends. This CDR3 has 15 amino acids.

This clone was seen only a few times. V gene TRBV28 combines with J gene TRBJ1-4, with TRBD1 matching 7 bases. Germline-derived CDR1 and CDR2 are MDHEN and SYDVKM. V lost 6 bases, J lost 8 bases, and 12 bases stayed unmatched. This CDR3 region has 15 residues. The chain's CDR3 is CASSPWDSESEKLFF. The CDR3 DNA reads as TGTGCCAGCAGCCCCTGGGACAGCGAGTCGGAAAAACTGTTTTTT.

This clone was seen more than once but under ten times. This rearrangement joins TRBV11-3 to TRBJ1-2; 9 nucleotides line up with TRBD1. V lost 1 base, J lost 4 bases, and 1 base stayed unmatched. This CDR3 comprises 14 residues. CDR1 SGHNT and CDR2 YENEEA come from the germline V gene. The CDR3 region is CASSLGQGGYGYTF. For the CDR3, the DNA is TGTGCCAGCAGCTTAGGACAGGGGGGCTATGGCTACACCTTC.

In its sample, this clone ranks as large. The V gene is TRBV6-8, the J gene TRBJ2-7; the match to TRBD1 covers 9 bases. Per the germline V gene, CDR1 is MNHGY and CDR2 is SAAAGT. The CDR3 has 14 amino acids. The V segment lost 10 bases and the J segment 6 bases; nucleotides outside the gene matches: 13. The CDR3 is CAISAGQGSGEQYV. For the CDR3, the DNA is TGTGCCATCAGCGCAGGACAGGGGTCTGGCGAGCAGTACGTC.

By proportion, this clone is large (0.1 to 1%). The chain joins TRBV11-3 to TRBJ1-1, with 8 bases that match TRBD1. V was pared by 1 base and J by 6 bases, with 16 bases of the junction left unmatched. The germline V gene has CDR1 SGHNT and CDR2 YENEEA. The CDR3 consists of 18 residues. The DNA for the CDR3 is TGTGCCAGCAGCTTAGGTTCTACGGTCGGCAGGGGGCTTCCTGAAGCTTTCTTT. Encoded protein: CASSLGSTVGRGLPEAFF. The full variable domain, rest sourced from reference TRBV11-3 and TRBJ1-1, is EAGVVQSPRYKIIEKKQPVAFWCNPISGHNTLYWYLQNLGQGPELLIRYENEEAVDDSQLPKDRFSAERLKGVDSTLKIQPAELGDSAVYLCASSLGSTVGRGLPEAFFGQGTRLTVV.

V gene TRBV9 combines with J gene TRBJ2-7, with D perhaps matching TRBD1 (6 bases). V was clipped by 4 bases and J by 3 bases, with 11 bases between them. CDR1 is SGDLS and CDR2 is YYNGEE in the germline V gene. There are 13 residues in the CDR3. DNA of the CDR3: TGTGCCAGCAGCCAGGACAGCTTCTACGAGCAGTACGTC. This encodes CASSQDSFYEQYV.

This chain links TRBV10-2 with TRBJ2-7; 10 bases agree with TRBD2. The germline V gene encodes CDR1 WSHSY and CDR2 SAAADI. After removal of 3 bases from V and 9 bases from J, the junction contained 5 bases not matched to a gene. The CDR3 length is 13 residues. The CDR3 is CASSEGTSASQYF. The DNA for the CDR3 is TGCGCCAGCAGTGAAGGGACTAGCGCCTCGCAGTACTTC.

There are a few counts of this clone. The chain is built from TRBV7-2 and TRBJ1-1; D unclear. V lost 6 bases to trimming and J lost 6 bases, with 14 bases between them. This CDR3 has 13 residues. Per the germline V gene, CDR1 is SGHTA and CDR2 is FQGNSA. The CDR3 loop is CASRLNTRSEAFF. The CDR3 DNA is TGTGCCAGCAGGCTTAACACCAGGTCTGAAGCTTTCTTT. The full variable domain, in which reference TRBV7-2 and TRBJ1-1 provide the parts outside the CDR3, is GAGVSQSPSNKVTEKGKDVELRCDPISGHTALYWYRQSLGQGLEFLIYFQGNSAPDKSGLPSDRFSAERTGGSVSTLTIQRTQQEDSAVYLCASRLNTRSEAFFGQGTRLTVV.

There are a few counts of this clone. The chain combines TRBV7-2 with TRBJ1-1; D ambiguous. Germline loops: CDR1 SGHTA, CDR2 FQGNSA. Trimming cost V 7 bases and J 0 bases, with 9 bases left between them. The CDR3 spans 13 residues. The CDR3 DNA reads as TGTGCCAGCAACCCAGACATGAACACTGAAGCTTTCTTT. Its translation: CASNPDMNTEAFF.

CDR3 nucleotides: TGTGCCAGCAGTCTCGAGGGGCGTGGGGGACTTAACTATGGCTACACCTTC. It encodes CASSLEGRGGLNYGYTF. This chain joins TRBV27 and TRBJ1-2; D might be TRBD1 (5 bases). The CDR3 contains 17 residues. The germline CDR1 and CDR2 sequences are MNHEY and SMNVEV (reference sequence). V shed 5 bases and J shed 1 base, with 20 bases lying between them.

This clone was detected a few times. The chain links TRBV15 to TRBJ2-1; weak D call: TRBD2 (5 bases). CDR1 is LNHNV, CDR2 YYDKDF, per germline (reference sequence). The CDR3 consists of 14 residues. Trimming pared 7 bases from V and 8 bases from J, leaving 18 bases between. The CDR3 sequence: CATMEEVGLDEQFF. The CDR3 coding sequence is TGTGCCACCATGGAGGAGGTCGGGCTTGATGAGCAGTTCTTC.

The chain carries TRBV6-8 and TRBJ2-2; TRBD2 aligns across 8 bases. CDR1 MNHGY and CDR2 SAAAGT come from the germline V gene. Trimming removed 7 bases from V and 7 bases from J; junction bases left unmatched: 11. CDR3 length: 15 amino acids. The CDR3 spells CASTTPRGGFGELFF. The CDR3, as DNA: TGTGCCAGCACCACCCCCCGCGGGGGGTTCGGGGAGCTGTTTTTT.

The rearrangement joins TRBV28 to TRBJ2-7; 9 nucleotides line up with TRBD1. CDR1 and CDR2 from the germline V gene are MDHEN and SYDVKM. This CDR3 has 15 residues. The J segment lost 4 bases and the V segment lost 0 bases, leaving 4 bases of the junction unmatched. In nucleotides, the CDR3 is TGTGCCAGCAGTTTATGGGGGACAGGGCATTACGAGCAGTACGTC. Protein product: CASSLWGTGHYEQYV.